This passage covers 19 T cell receptor beta chains from one sample sequenced in a study of vaccination and CD4 T cells after COVID-19. Described treatment: approximately 9-day PBMC culture with coronavirus spike peptide pools or control peptides (ViraFEST assay). The Oncomine TCR Beta short-read assay was what sequenced the DNA obtained from cultured CD4+ T cells. In TCRdb, the PCR reads were re-called with MiXCR into one record per CDR3 protein. Seen here are more than 12,000 distinct CDR3 sequences, around a fifth observed once, and the top ten hold approximately 12%. These receptors lack a known antigen. Sequencing used CD4+ T cells from blood, cultured in vitro, obtained before SARS-CoV-2 vaccination. The receptors come from a human donor who received a COVID-19 vaccine.

V and J are TRBV30 and TRBJ1-2, with TRBD1 as a possible D gene (5 bases). The CDR3 consists of 16 residues. V lost 0 bases and J lost 4, with 18 bases in between. Germline V lookup: CDR1 GTSNPN, CDR2 SVGIG (reference sequence). The CDR3 sequence: CAWSVRRGAGSYGYTF. The CDR3 coding sequence is TGTGCCTGGAGTGTACGAAGAGGGGCAGGATCCTATGGCTACACCTTC.

J is TRBJ1-2 and V is TRBV12-3 or TRBV12-4; D unresolved. CDR3 length: 13 residues. Trimming removed 1 base from V and 2 bases from J, with 5 bases in between. The CDR3 nucleotides read TGTGCCAGCAGTTTAGTAGAAAACTATGGCTACACCTTC. This gives the protein CASSLVENYGYTF.

The rearrangement links TRBV12-3 or TRBV12-4 to TRBJ2-7; possible D gene TRBD2, 5 bases. The V gene lost 3 bases and the J gene lost 6 bases, with 9 bases spanning the gap. The CDR3 is 12 residues long. The CDR3 DNA reads TGTGCCAGCAGTTTTAGGCGGGCCGAGCAGTACTTC. This translates into CASSFRRAEQYF.

The V and J genes are TRBV6-2 or TRBV6-3 and TRBJ2-7; 7 bases match TRBD1. J gave up 2 bases and V 3 bases, and 10 bases lay outside the gene matches. Germline V gene lookup returns CDR1 MNHEY and CDR2 SVGEGT. This CDR3 contains 16 residues. The CDR3 coding sequence is TGTGCCAGCAGTTATACCGACAGGGTTGGGGCCTACGAGCAGTACTTC. Its protein is CASSYTDRVGAYEQYF.

The chain links TRBV5-1 to TRBJ1-1; no definite D call. V was shortened by 4 bases and J by 2 bases, with 21 bases between the two germline ends. Germline V gene sequence: CDR1 SGHRS, CDR2 YFSETQ. CDR3 length: 17 residues. CDR3 bases: TGCGCCAGCAGCCCAAAACCAGACCCACGGGGAAACACTGAAGCTTTCTTT. Translation gives CASSPKPDPRGNTEAFF.

The V gene is TRBV25-1, the J gene TRBJ2-5; D assignment may be TRBD1 or TRBD2 (5 bases each). Trimming took off 9 bases at V and 5 bases at J, with 16 bases between the two ends. The CDR3 is 13 amino acids. Looked up from germline, CDR1 is MGHDK and CDR2 is SYGVNS. CDR3 bases: TGTGCCAGTAGGTTCCCGGGGCGGGAGACCCAGTACTTC. Translated: CASRFPGRETQYF.

As DNA, the CDR3 is TGTGCCAGCAGCGCGAGGGGCGAATCCTACGAGCAGTACTTC. Translating gives CASSARGESYEQYF. J is TRBJ2-7 and V is TRBV9, with D perhaps matching TRBD1 or TRBD2 (5 bases each). CDR3 size: 14 residues. In germline, CDR1 is SGDLS, CDR2 YYNGEE. With 3 bases removed from V and 1 base from J, the gap between germline ends came to 11 bases.

A few counts support this clonotype. This chain links TRBV2 with TRBJ2-6; D gene unclear. CDR3 length: 16 amino acids. CDR1 and CDR2 (germline): SNHLY, FYNNEI. V was pared by 6 bases and J by 0 bases, with 12 bases between. The CDR3 region is CASRSVGASGANVLTF. The CDR3 DNA reads as TGTGCCAGCAGAAGCGTAGGAGCCTCTGGGGCCAACGTCCTGACTTTC.

This chain uses TRBV19 with TRBJ1-1, with TRBD1 matching over 10 bases. Per the germline V gene, CDR1 is LNHDA and CDR2 is SQIVND (reference sequence). The CDR3 contains 16 residues. Germline trimming cut 8 bases from V and 4 bases from J; bases unmatched to any gene: 13. The DNA of the CDR3 is TGTGCCAGTCTACCGGGACAGGGGTTTGTAGGCACTGAAGCTTTCTTT. Its protein product is CASLPGQGFVGTEAFF.

The sample holds a few counts of this clonotype. V gene TRBV19 combines with J gene TRBJ1-4; D perhaps matches TRBD1 (5 bases). Trimming left V 1 base short and J 5 bases short, with 11 bases between. The CDR3 totals 15 residues. CDR1 and CDR2 from the germline V gene are LNHDA and SQIVND (reference sequence). This CDR3 is CASSIARTRNEKLFF. Here the CDR3 DNA reads TGTGCCAGTAGTATAGCCCGGACAAGGAATGAAAAACTGTTTTTT.

This rearrangement joins TRBV12-3 or TRBV12-4 to TRBJ1-1; D call uncertain. CDR3 length: 14 residues. Deletions cut 3 bases from V and 1 base from J, with 9 bases between. CDR3 nucleotides: TGTGCCAGCAGTTTTACTCCCGGGAACACTGAAGCTTTCTTT. This sequence encodes CASSFTPGNTEAFF.

The chain links TRBV20-1 to TRBJ1-2, with D perhaps TRBD1 (6 bases). This CDR3 region has 15 residues. V lost 0 bases, J lost 3 bases, and 14 bases lay in between. Looked up from germline, CDR1 is DFQATT and CDR2 is SNEGSKA (reference sequence). The DNA for the CDR3 is TGCAGTGCTAGAGATATTAGGGGGGTGCACTATGGCTACACCTTC. This gives the protein CSARDIRGVHYGYTF.

This clonotype was observed a handful of times. The J gene is TRBJ1-3, the V gene TRBV6-1; no clear D gene. The CDR3 is 14 residues long. V shed 4 bases and J shed 1 base, with 8 bases lying between them. Germline CDR1 reads MNHNS; CDR2 reads SASEGT. Written as DNA, the CDR3 is TGTGCCAGCAGTGGTGCCCCTTCTGGAAACACCATATATTTT. Translating it yields CASSGAPSGNTIYF.

The V call is TRBV5-4, the J call TRBJ2-3; 14 nucleotides agree with TRBD2. This CDR3 spans 18 amino acids. The V gene end was trimmed by 4 bases and the J gene end by 0 bases; junction bases not matched to a gene: 7. CDR1 and CDR2 from the germline V gene are SGHNT and YYREEE (reference sequence). The CDR3 sequence: CASSRPGLAGESTDTQYF. CDR3 sequence (DNA): TGTGCCAGCAGCCGTCCGGGACTAGCGGGGGAGAGCACAGATACGCAGTATTTT.

The rearrangement joins TRBV5-8 to TRBJ2-3; D possibly corresponds to TRBD1 (6 bases). Germline CDR1 is SGHTS and CDR2 is YDEGEE. V lost 2 bases, J lost 6 bases, and 16 bases lay in between. The CDR3 consists of 15 residues. In nucleotides, the CDR3 is TGTGCCAGCAGCTTACTTTACAGGGTCGGTGATACGCAGTATTTT. This gives the protein CASSLLYRVGDTQYF.

V and J are TRBV20-1 and TRBJ1-1; 7 nucleotides match TRBD1. The ends lost 6 bases at V and 3 bases at J; junction bases unmatched: 4. This CDR3 is built from 12 residues. Germline lookup yields CDR1 DFQATT and CDR2 SNEGSKA (reference sequence). The CDR3 is CSAQGGDTEAFF. The CDR3 DNA sequence: TGCAGTGCCCAGGGGGGGGACACTGAAGCTTTCTTT.

This clonotype was detected a few times. The CDR3 sequence: CAISESISGGSGNTIYF. The CDR3 DNA reads as TGTGCCATCAGTGAGTCAATCTCCGGCGGCTCTGGAAACACCATATATTTT. This chain connects TRBV10-3 to TRBJ1-3; D gene unclear. CDR1 and CDR2 from the germline V gene are ENHRY and SYGVKD. There are 17 residues in the CDR3. The V end was cut by 0 bases, the J end by 0 bases, with 12 bases between.

J is TRBJ1-2 and V is TRBV29-1, with D perhaps matching TRBD1 (6 bases). Germline-derived CDR1 and CDR2 are SQVTM and ANQGSEA. CDR3 length: 11 amino acids. V was shortened by 6 bases and J by 4 bases, with 9 bases between the two germline ends. The DNA of the CDR3 is TGCAGCGTCGAACAGGGCTATGGCTACACCTTC. This translates into CSVEQGYGYTF.

The gene calls are TRBV6-1 and TRBJ1-5; D is uncertain. The germline V gene has CDR1 MNHNS and CDR2 SASEGT. V lost 6 bases to trimming and J lost 1 base, with 13 bases between them. This CDR3 has 15 residues. In nucleotides, the CDR3 is TGTGCCAGCAGCTCGACCGGAGGGAGCAATCAGCCCCAGCATTTT. This codes for CASSSTGGSNQPQHF.